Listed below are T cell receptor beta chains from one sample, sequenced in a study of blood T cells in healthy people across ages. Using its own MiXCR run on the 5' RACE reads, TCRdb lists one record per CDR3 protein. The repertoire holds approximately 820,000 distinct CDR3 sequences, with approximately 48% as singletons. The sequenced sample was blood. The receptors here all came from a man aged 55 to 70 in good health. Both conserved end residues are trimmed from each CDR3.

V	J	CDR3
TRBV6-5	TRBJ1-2	ASKGGVYGYT
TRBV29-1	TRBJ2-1	SVEVRMYEQF
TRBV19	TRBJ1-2	ASSPREGRGYT
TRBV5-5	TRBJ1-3	ASSPRDRGLYSGNTIY
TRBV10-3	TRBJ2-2	AISDWTGELF
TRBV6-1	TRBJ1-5	ASSEDPSGNQPQH
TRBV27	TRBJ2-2	ASSLDRGANTGELF
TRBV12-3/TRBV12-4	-	ASSLGASGNILETQY
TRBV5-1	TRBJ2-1	ASSIGTRSNEQF
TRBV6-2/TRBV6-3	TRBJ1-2	ASSYGTAIYGYT
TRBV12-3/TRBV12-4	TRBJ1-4	ASRDSDFEKLF
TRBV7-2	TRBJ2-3	ASSLVHVGVSTDTQY
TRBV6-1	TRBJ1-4	ASGRGGSEKLF
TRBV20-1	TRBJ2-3	SATGQGRLAVTDTQY
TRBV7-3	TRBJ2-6	ASSITGPSGANVLT
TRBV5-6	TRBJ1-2	ASSPLDSQDYGYT
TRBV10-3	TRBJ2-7	AISGRGGGQPPYEQY
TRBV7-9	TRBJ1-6	ASSLHKPNSPLH
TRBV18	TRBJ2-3	ASSPPLQGADTQY
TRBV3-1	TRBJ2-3	ASAKNQGVTDTQY
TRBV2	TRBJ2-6	ASSALGMSSGANVLT
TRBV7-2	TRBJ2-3	VPASGRHTDTQY
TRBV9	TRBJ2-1	ASSVGSSGGDEQF
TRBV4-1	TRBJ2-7	ASSQEGALDSGYEQY
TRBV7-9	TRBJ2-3	ASSLSFGGGANTQY
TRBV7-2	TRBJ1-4	ASSASRPEKLF
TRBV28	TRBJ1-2	ASSSPTTGRGYGYT
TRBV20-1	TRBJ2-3	SARDNVASTDTQY
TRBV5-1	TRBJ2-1	ASSLAEAGVHNEQF
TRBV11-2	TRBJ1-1	ASSLVGLENTEAF
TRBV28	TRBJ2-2	ASSKGLSGGLHTGELF
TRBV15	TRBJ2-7	ATSREYRGFVEQY
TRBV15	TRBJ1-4	ATRDSQTLATNEKLF
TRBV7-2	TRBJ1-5	ASSFMGKPQH
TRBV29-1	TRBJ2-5	SVGAQQETQY
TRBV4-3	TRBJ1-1	ASSHGGLGTEAF
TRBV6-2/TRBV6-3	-	ASSYRRGRGETQY
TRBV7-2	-	ASGVRAPREQY
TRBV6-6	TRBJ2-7	ASSLNGGQY
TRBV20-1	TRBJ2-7	SARDPRGASYEQY
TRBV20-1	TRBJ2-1	SVSGGLSYNEQF
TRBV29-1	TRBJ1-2	SDTTVYGYT
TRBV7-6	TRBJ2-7	ASSPGAWANLNEQY
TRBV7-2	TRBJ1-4	ASSTRGASEKLF